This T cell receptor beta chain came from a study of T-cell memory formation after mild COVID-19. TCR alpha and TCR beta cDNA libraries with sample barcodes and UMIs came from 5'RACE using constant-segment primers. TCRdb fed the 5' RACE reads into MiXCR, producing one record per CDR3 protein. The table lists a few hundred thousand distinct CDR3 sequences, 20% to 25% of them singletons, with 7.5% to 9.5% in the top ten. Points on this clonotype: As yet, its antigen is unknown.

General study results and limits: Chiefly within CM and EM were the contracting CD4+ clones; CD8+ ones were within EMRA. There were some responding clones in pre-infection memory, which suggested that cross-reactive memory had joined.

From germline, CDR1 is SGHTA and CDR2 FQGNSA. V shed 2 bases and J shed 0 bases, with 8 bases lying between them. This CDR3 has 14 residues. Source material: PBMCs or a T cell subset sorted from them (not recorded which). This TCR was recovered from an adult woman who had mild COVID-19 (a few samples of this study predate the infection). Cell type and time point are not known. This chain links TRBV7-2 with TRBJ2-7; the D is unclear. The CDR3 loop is CASSLITSSYEQYF. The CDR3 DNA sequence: TGTGCCAGCAGCTTAATCACATCCTCCTACGAGCAGTACTTC.